This T cell receptor beta chain emerged from a study of blood T cell repertoires in COVID-19. Study summary: Donors in the United States, Italy and Spain gave samples during acute or convalescent COVID-19. Sample material is recorded as cDNA or gDNA derived from T cells, B-cell-depleted T cells, or PBMCs.

The authors' processing: How many nucleated cells were present was estimated from reference gene primer amplification. TCRdb's copy holds only in-frame clones and misses some; the assay was immunoSEQ multiplex PCR. V and J calls and clone size are given by that table; D and trimming were obtained from the DNA. The sample has around 160,000 clones, approximately 85% seen once. Deletions cut 1 base from V and 5 bases from J, with 14 bases between. Per germline, CDR1 LGHDT and CDR2 YNNKEL (reference sequence). The CDR3 runs 15 residues. This receptor was identified in a man in his sixties with active or convalescent COVID-19. Source material: peripheral blood. This chain joins TRBV3-1 (or the pseudogene TRBV3-2) and TRBJ1-1; a weak D match, TRBD1 (5 bases). CDR3 bases: TGTGCCAGCAGCCAAGGGCCCCTCGGGGGGACTGAAGCTTTCTTT. Protein sequence: CASSQGPLGGTEAFF.